This T cell receptor (beta chain) was captured by sequencing in a study of technical replicates of blood from several donors. Some clones are missing from TCRdb's copy, which holds only in-frame ones; the method was immunoSEQ multiplex PCR. The sample holds around 80,000 clones, roughly 98% seen once. The sequenced sample was T cells isolated from PBMCs. The origin of this receptor is a human donor in good health.

CDR3 in amino acids: CASSMGTVAYGYTF. For the CDR3, the DNA is TGTGCCAGTAGTATGGGGACAGTGGCCTATGGCTACACCTTC. The chain recombines TRBV19 with TRBJ1-2; 7 nucleotides match TRBD1. This CDR3 has 14 amino acids. In germline, CDR1 is LNHDA, CDR2 SQIVND (reference sequence). Losses at the gene ends were 3 bases for V and 4 bases for J; bases not matched to a gene: 5.